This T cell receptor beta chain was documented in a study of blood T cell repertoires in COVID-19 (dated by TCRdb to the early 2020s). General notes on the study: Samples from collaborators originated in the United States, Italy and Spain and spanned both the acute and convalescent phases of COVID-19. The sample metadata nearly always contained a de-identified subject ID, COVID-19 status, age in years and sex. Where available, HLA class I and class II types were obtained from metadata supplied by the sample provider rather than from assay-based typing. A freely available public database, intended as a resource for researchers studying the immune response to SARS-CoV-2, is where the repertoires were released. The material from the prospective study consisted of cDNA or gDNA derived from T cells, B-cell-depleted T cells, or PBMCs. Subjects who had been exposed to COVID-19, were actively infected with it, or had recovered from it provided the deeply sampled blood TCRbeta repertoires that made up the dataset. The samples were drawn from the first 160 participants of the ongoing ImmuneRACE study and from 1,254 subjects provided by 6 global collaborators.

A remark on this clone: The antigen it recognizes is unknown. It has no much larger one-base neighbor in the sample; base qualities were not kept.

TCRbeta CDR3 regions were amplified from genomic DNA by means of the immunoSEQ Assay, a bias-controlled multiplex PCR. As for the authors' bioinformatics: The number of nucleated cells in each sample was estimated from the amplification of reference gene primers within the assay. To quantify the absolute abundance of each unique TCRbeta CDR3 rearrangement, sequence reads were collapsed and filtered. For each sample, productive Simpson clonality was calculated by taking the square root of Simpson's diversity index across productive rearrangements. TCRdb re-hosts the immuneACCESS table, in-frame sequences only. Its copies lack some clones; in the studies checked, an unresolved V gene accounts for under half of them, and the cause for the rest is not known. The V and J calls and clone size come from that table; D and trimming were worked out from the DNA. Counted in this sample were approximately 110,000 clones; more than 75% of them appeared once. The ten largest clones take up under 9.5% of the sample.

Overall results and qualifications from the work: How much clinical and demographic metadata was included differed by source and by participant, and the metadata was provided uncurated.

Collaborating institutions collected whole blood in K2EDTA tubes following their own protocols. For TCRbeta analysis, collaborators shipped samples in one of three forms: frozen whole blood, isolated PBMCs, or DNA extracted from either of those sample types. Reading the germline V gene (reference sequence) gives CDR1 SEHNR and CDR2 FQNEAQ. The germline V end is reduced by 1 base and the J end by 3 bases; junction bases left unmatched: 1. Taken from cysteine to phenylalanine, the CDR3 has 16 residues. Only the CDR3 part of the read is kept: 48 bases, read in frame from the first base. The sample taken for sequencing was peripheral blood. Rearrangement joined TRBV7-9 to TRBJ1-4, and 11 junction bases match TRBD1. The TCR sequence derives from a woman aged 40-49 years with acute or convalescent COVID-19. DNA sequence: TGTGCCAGCAGCTTAGGGACAGGGGGCTCTAATGAAAAACTGTTTTTT. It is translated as CASSLGTGGSNEKLFF.